Here is one T cell receptor beta chain with its context. The target of this receptor is not known. One base away there is no much larger clone; base qualities are not given. These data originate in a study of response to subunit inactivated influenza vaccine listed by TCRdb under 2018. For the study in its entirety: To follow how T cells responded to a trivalent subunit inactivated influenza vaccine, the researchers relied on deep quantitative profiling of the T cell receptor repertoire.

Trimming takes 4 bases off V and 6 bases off J; junction bases not matched to a gene: 11. The germline V gene supplies CDR1 SGHRS and CDR2 YFSETQ. The CDR3 covers 15 residues, taking in both the cysteine and the phenylalanine. Of all the DNA, just the CDR3 is kept, 45 bases in frame from base 1. The investigation overall reported the following: The authors proposed that each seasonal influenza vaccination may bring in only a limited number of new T cells.

Receptors were amplified or captured by RT-PCR. TCRdb names Illumina HiSeq 2500 as the instrument used. The public sequencing data were trimmed at Q25 with fastp and processed into clonotypes with MiXCR by TCRdb, which kept only in-frame beta chains. Rows matching on CDR3 protein sequence are summarized as one entry with the most common DNA and genes. The sample contains over 800,000 distinct CDR3 sequences, around 21% of them found a single time. In total, the top ten clones hold about a tenth of the sample. This receptor was taken from a man between 45 and 60 years old who received an inactivated influenza vaccine. Donor details come from another sample of the same person, matched by shared clones. The input for sequencing was PBMCs from blood, taken around 5 days after vaccination. Recombination connected TRBV5-1 to TRBJ2-3; TRBD1 fits 7 bases in the junction. The DNA sequence is given as TGCGCCAGCAGCCTGGACAGAAGGACAGGCGATACGCAGTATTTT. Translated, it gives CASSLDRRTGDTQYF. When the CDR3 is completed using the reference TRBV5-1 and TRBJ2-3 genes on either side, the full variable domain is KAGVTQTPRYLIKTRGQQVTLSCSPISGHRSVSWYQQTPGQGLQFLFEYFSETQRNKGNFPGRFSGRQFSNSRSEMNVSTLELGDSALYLCASSLDRRTGDTQYFGPGTRLTVL.